One T cell receptor (beta chain) is described in this entry. Its antigen target is currently unknown. Base-call qualities are not available, and no considerably larger clone is one nucleotide away. Libraries came from PCR. At the Johns Hopkins FTIC core, DNA from the cultured CD4+ T cells underwent TCR sequencing with the Oncomine TCR Beta short-read assay. Genomic DNA was extracted from the cultured CD4+ T cells with the QIAamp micro DNA kit. The Oncomine TCR Beta libraries from cultured CD4+ T cells were pooled using unique dual indexes and then sequenced on an Illumina iSeq 100. The authors' pipeline ran thus. Non-productive sequences were removed, and CDR3s that did not start with C, did not end with F or W, or were shorter than 7 amino acids were discarded. Antigen-specific clonotypes were identified with the MANAFEST web application by comparing peptide-stimulated wells with reference and other culture wells. To be called positive, a clone needed an FDR below 0.05, an odds ratio above 5, and a productive frequency above 0.1% in at least two of three replicate wells. A clonotype was classed as cross-reactive if the clonotype showed significant expansion both in SARS-CoV-2 spike wells and in at least one common cold coronavirus spike condition. Using R version 3.6.1, CDR3 homology was evaluated through Levenshtein distances (stringdist) along with unrooted phylogenetic trees (ape). TCRdb reprocessed the public reads (quality trimming at Q25 with fastp, clone calling with MiXCR) and kept in-frame beta chains. CDR3 protein duplicates are merged, each entry listing the most common genes and DNA. The V and J calls were not made by the authors but by TCRdb's processing. Counted in this sample were some 14,000 distinct CDR3 sequences; 40% to 65% of them appeared once. About 10% of the sample goes to the ten largest clones.

This sample was included in a study of vaccination and CD4 T cells after COVID-19 (dated by TCRdb to between 2021 and 2024). About the full investigation: Convalescent patients had a positive SARS-CoV-2 result on nasal swab PCR, and of these patients, several had mild disease and one had severe disease. In the convalescent cohort there were six males and four females, among whom were two Hispanic individuals, seven Caucasians, two Asians and one multiracial person. Participants got two doses of the Pfizer-BioNTech BNT162b2 vaccine (n=8) or two doses of the Moderna mRNA-1273 vaccine (n=2). Post-COVID blood samples from convalescent patients were collected a median of roughly 100 days after diagnosis, with a range of roughly 30 to 170 days. Post-vaccine blood samples were obtained a median of approximately 70 days after the second vaccine dose, with a range of roughly 14 to 241 days. For stimulating the cultures, overlapping spike peptide pools were used, derived from SARS-CoV-2 as well as from the common cold coronaviruses HCoV-NL63, HCoV-OC43 and HCoV-229E. Control cultures used a CEFX viral epitope pool as positive control, an HIV-1 Nef peptide pool as negative control, or no peptide. In approximately ten COVID-19 convalescent patients and a handful of infection-naive healthy vaccine recipients, the spike-specific CD4+ TCR repertoire before mRNA vaccination was compared with the repertoire after mRNA vaccination. The research as a whole found: In convalescent patients, a median around 89% of post-vaccine SARS-CoV-2-reactive clones were detected only after vaccination, suggesting vaccine-specific priming. Relatively few convalescent patients were included in the study, and early timepoints after natural infection were not analyzed. Although the median number of SARS-CoV-2-reactive clonotypes went up from approximately 20 after infection to around 39 after vaccination, the increase was not significant. Of the vaccine-specific clones found in convalescent patients, nearly all (304 of 307) were mono-reactive for SARS-CoV-2 spike instead of being cross-reactive with common cold coronaviruses.

The treatment or condition label, read with the paper, signifies: approximately 9-day PBMC culture with coronavirus spike peptide pools or control peptides (ViraFEST assay). The ViraFEST assay was used in the study, in which antigen-specific T cells were expanded with peptide pools and expanded clonotypes were subsequently identified by TCR sequencing. Positive SARS-CoV-2 PCR tests in the convalescent patients dated from March to December 2020, before Alpha, Beta and Delta variants emerged in the United States. PBMCs were cultured at a few million per well in IMDM supplemented with approximately 5% human AB serum and around 10 IU/ml IL-2, with about 10 ug/ml peptide pools added. On days 3 and 7, half of the culture medium was replaced with fresh IL-2-containing medium. CD4+ T cells were isolated after approximately eleven days of culture through negative selection using the EasySep CD4+ T cell isolation kit. Ficoll-Paque Plus gradient centrifugation was used to isolate PBMCs from whole blood, and the isolated PBMCs were then either used fresh or cryopreserved at -140C. Each culture condition was generally run in triplicate wells.

For CDR1 and CDR2, the germline V gene (reference sequence) lists SGHNT and YYREEE. V lost 4 bases and J lost 3 bases, and the count of bases not matched to a germline gene is 11. The CDR3, cysteine through phenylalanine, is 17 amino acids long. Only the CDR3 part of the read is kept: 51 bases, read in frame from the first base. The sequences come from CD4+ T cells from blood, cultured in vitro, collected before SARS-CoV-2 vaccination. The receptor's source is a human donor who had recovered from COVID-19. The receptor chain draws on TRBV5-4 and TRBJ1-2, and TRBD1 matches 11 of the central bases. The CDR3 in this case is CASSPTPDRGRDYGYTF. Here is the DNA: TGTGCCAGCAGCCCTACACCGGACAGGGGGCGGGACTATGGCTACACCTTC.